Following are 15 T cell receptor beta chains from one sample sequenced in a study of spatial heterogeneity in lung cancer. Time point meaning: sample taken at primary tumor resection. Researchers sequenced whole RNA taken from tumor, nontumor lung or frozen PBMC without sorting. MiXCR was run by TCRdb on the 5' RACE reads, yielding one entry per CDR3 protein. Found here are some 37,000 distinct CDR3 sequences, roughly 5.5% of them singletons; the top ten hold under 30%. Material: PBMCs, obtained at surgery. Source of these receptors: a female donor with early-stage non-small cell lung cancer.

This clonotype was counted many times. The chain is built from TRBV4-3 and TRBJ1-3; D gene ambiguous. Germline CDR1 reads LGHNA; CDR2 reads YSLEER. The CDR3 has 14 residues. V was pared by 0 bases and J by 0 bases, with 3 bases between. CDR3: CASSQDFSGNTIYF. CDR3 nucleotide sequence: TGCGCCAGCAGCCAAGATTTCTCTGGAAACACCATATATTTT.

This clonotype was counted many times. This chain links TRBV5-1 with TRBJ2-7; D is unresolved. V gave up 0 bases and J gave up 5 bases, with 12 bases separating them. Germline CDR1 and CDR2: SGHRS and YFSETQ. The CDR3 is 14 amino acids. The CDR3 DNA follows: TGCGCCAGCAGCTTGGAACAGAAAGAGAACGAGCAGTACTTC. Its protein product is CASSLEQKENEQYF.

To note about this clonotype: This may stem from a read error, because a much larger clone lies one nucleotide away. V usage is TRBV7-9 and J usage is TRBJ2-1, with TRBD2 identical over 9 bases. The length of the CDR3 is 16 residues. Germline V gene sequence: CDR1 SEHNR, CDR2 FQNEAQ (reference sequence). The V gene end was trimmed by 5 bases and the J gene end by 9 bases; junction bases not matched to a gene: 14. The CDR3 DNA reads TGTGCCAGCAGCCCCCCGGGACTAGCCGTGTTGGGTGAGCAGTTCTTC. Protein product: CASSPPGLAVLGEQFF. Filled out from reference TRBV7-9 and TRBJ2-1, the complete variable domain reads DTGVSQNPRHKITKRGQNVTFRCDPISEHNRLYWYRQTLGQGPEFLTYFQNEAQLEKSRLLSDRFSAERPKGSFSTLEIQRTEQGDSAMYLCASSPPGLAVLGEQFFGPGTRLTVL.

This clonotype was observed at least ten times. V and J are TRBV29-1 and TRBJ2-2; the D gene is possibly TRBD2 (6 bases). The CDR3 runs to 14 residues. Germline-derived CDR1 and CDR2 are SQVTM and ANQGSEA. V lost 6 bases and J lost 3, with 14 bases in between. This CDR3 is CSVRFGGDTGELFF. CDR3 coding DNA: TGCAGCGTAAGGTTCGGGGGAGACACCGGGGAGCTGTTTTTT.

This clonotype came up many times. The chain joins TRBV9 to TRBJ2-1; 7 bases match TRBD2. Germline CDR1 is SGDLS and CDR2 is YYNGEE. The CDR3 sequence is 14 residues long. V lost 4 bases to trimming and J lost 3 bases; unmatched junction nucleotides: 4. The CDR3 here is CASSTGLDYNEQFF. DNA for the CDR3: TGTGCCAGCAGCACCGGACTAGACTACAATGAGCAGTTCTTC.

This clonotype showed up many times. The V gene is TRBV29-1, the J gene TRBJ1-1, with a possible D match to TRBD1 (5 bases). Germline V gene sequence: CDR1 SQVTM, CDR2 ANQGSEA. CDR3 length equals 13 residues. V lost 4 bases to trimming and J lost 0 bases, with 9 bases between them. In nucleotides, the CDR3 is TGCAGCGTTGCTAGGGGAATGAACACTGAAGCTTTCTTT. Protein: CSVARGMNTEAFF.

The sample holds many counts of this clonotype. This chain connects TRBV20-1 to TRBJ2-7; 7 bases align to TRBD1. Losses at the gene ends were 6 bases for V and 0 bases for J; bases not matched to a gene: 5. There are 13 residues in the CDR3. Germline CDR1 and CDR2: DFQATT and SNEGSKA (reference sequence). The CDR3 here is CSARDSLSYEQYF. CDR3 bases: TGCAGTGCAAGGGACAGCCTCTCCTACGAGCAGTACTTC.

This clonotype occurred many times. J is TRBJ2-7 and V is TRBV12-3 or TRBV12-4, with D possibly being TRBD1 (6 bases). The CDR3 consists of 14 residues. The ends were cut back, 2 bases at V and 2 bases at J, with 10 bases in the middle. Written as DNA, the CDR3 is TGTGCCAGCAGTTTACAGGGGTCCCCCTACGAGCAGTACTTC. Amino acid sequence: CASSLQGSPYEQYF.

This clonotype was counted at least ten times. This chain uses TRBV7-6 with TRBJ2-3; D is uncertain. The CDR3 is 14 amino acids. V was pared by 2 bases and J by 2 bases, with 8 bases between. Germline V CDR1 and CDR2: SGHVS, FNYEAQ. CDR3 coding DNA: TGTGCCAGCAGCTTACTCGGCTTCACAGATACGCAGTATTTT. Protein product: CASSLLGFTDTQYF.

This clonotype has ten or more counts. The chain links TRBV5-6 to TRBJ1-1; D remains ambiguous. The CDR3 has 12 amino acids. V shed 4 bases and J shed 5 bases, with 9 bases lying between them. Per germline, CDR1 SGHDT and CDR2 YYEEEE. As DNA, the CDR3 is TGTGCCAGCAGCCAGTTGCTGACTGAAGCTTTCTTT. Amino acid sequence: CASSQLLTEAFF.

The chain recombines TRBV19 with TRBJ2-1; tentatively, D is TRBD2 (6 bases). From germline, CDR1 is LNHDA and CDR2 SQIVND (reference sequence). Between the trimmed V and J ends, which lost 7 bases and 7 bases, there was a span of 11 bases. The CDR3 is 12 amino acids. The CDR3 reads CASNIGGNEQFF. CDR3 sequence (DNA): TGTGCCAGTAACATAGGAGGGAATGAGCAGTTCTTC.

This clonotype was seen many times. V usage is TRBV16 and J usage is TRBJ1-1; D call uncertain. Germline V gene lookup returns CDR1 KGHSY and CDR2 FQNENV. V was cut by 0 bases and J by 3 bases, with 17 bases left in between. This CDR3 spans 17 amino acids. The DNA of the CDR3 is TGTGCCAGCAGCCAATCTCTCTATAGAGTCCTCGACACTGAAGCTTTCTTT. It specifies CASSQSLYRVLDTEAFF.

Ten or more counts support this clonotype. The V and J genes are TRBV5-1 and TRBJ2-5, with 8 positions matching TRBD2. With V trimmed by 3 bases and J by 5 bases, 6 bases remained unmatched. Germline-derived CDR1 and CDR2 are SGHRS and YFSETQ. This CDR3 is 14 amino acids long. CDR3 protein: CASSSGLAAETQYF. CDR3 sequence (DNA): TGCGCCAGCAGCTCCGGACTAGCAGCGGAGACCCAGTACTTC.

This clonotype occurred many times. The chain links TRBV30 to TRBJ1-5; 7 bases are a match to TRBD1. The V and J ends lost 5 bases and 7 bases, in that order; junction bases with no gene match: 11. Germline CDR1 is GTSNPN and CDR2 is SVGIG (reference sequence). This CDR3 comprises 14 residues. CDR3 DNA: TGTGCCTGGGGGGAAGACAGGGTGGGGCAGCCCCAGCATTTT. Residues: CAWGEDRVGQPQHF.

There are a few counts of this clonotype. J is TRBJ2-7 and V is TRBV6-5; D is ambiguous. The V end lost 2 bases, the J end lost 1 base, and 6 bases lay between the germline ends. Germline CDR1 and CDR2: MNHEY and SVGAGI. The CDR3 spans 13 residues. The CDR3 loop is CASSYSVSYEQYF. The CDR3 region has the DNA TGTGCCAGCAGTTACAGTGTTTCCTACGAGCAGTACTTC.